One T cell receptor beta chain is described in this entry. Its antigen is currently unknown. One end of the junction does not line up with germline, which may come from a read error. This specimen belongs to a study of tumor and adjacent non-tumor tissue in lung cancer. Study details: There were around 11 adenocarcinoma, a couple of squamous cell carcinoma and 1 small cell lung cancer cases. The patients, 10 or so men and about 5 women, were about 30 to 76 with stage I to III disease. On average, productive TCRbeta reads reached 4 million to 4.5 million per sample. Regarding the study as a whole: Top 100 clones took a larger repertoire share in normal lung.

This sample's RNA came from whole unsorted tissue. A modified ARM-PCR protocol with three rounds of nested PCR amplified TCRbeta. TCRdb re-called the multiplex PCR reads with MiXCR, one entry per CDR3 protein. Of about 75,000 distinct CDR3 sequences listed, around 77% are singletons. The CDR3 has 12 residues. Germline lookup yields CDR1 SQVTM and CDR2 ANQGSEA. This clonotype was sampled from a woman between 50 and 59 years old with non-small cell lung cancer. The sequenced material came from lung tumor tissue. The rearrangement uses TRBV29-1 and TRBJ2-7, with D possibly matching TRBD2 (6 bases). Written as DNA, the CDR3 is TGCAGCGTTGAGGAAGGAGGGGACGAACAGTACTTC. It is translated as CSVEEGGDEQYF.